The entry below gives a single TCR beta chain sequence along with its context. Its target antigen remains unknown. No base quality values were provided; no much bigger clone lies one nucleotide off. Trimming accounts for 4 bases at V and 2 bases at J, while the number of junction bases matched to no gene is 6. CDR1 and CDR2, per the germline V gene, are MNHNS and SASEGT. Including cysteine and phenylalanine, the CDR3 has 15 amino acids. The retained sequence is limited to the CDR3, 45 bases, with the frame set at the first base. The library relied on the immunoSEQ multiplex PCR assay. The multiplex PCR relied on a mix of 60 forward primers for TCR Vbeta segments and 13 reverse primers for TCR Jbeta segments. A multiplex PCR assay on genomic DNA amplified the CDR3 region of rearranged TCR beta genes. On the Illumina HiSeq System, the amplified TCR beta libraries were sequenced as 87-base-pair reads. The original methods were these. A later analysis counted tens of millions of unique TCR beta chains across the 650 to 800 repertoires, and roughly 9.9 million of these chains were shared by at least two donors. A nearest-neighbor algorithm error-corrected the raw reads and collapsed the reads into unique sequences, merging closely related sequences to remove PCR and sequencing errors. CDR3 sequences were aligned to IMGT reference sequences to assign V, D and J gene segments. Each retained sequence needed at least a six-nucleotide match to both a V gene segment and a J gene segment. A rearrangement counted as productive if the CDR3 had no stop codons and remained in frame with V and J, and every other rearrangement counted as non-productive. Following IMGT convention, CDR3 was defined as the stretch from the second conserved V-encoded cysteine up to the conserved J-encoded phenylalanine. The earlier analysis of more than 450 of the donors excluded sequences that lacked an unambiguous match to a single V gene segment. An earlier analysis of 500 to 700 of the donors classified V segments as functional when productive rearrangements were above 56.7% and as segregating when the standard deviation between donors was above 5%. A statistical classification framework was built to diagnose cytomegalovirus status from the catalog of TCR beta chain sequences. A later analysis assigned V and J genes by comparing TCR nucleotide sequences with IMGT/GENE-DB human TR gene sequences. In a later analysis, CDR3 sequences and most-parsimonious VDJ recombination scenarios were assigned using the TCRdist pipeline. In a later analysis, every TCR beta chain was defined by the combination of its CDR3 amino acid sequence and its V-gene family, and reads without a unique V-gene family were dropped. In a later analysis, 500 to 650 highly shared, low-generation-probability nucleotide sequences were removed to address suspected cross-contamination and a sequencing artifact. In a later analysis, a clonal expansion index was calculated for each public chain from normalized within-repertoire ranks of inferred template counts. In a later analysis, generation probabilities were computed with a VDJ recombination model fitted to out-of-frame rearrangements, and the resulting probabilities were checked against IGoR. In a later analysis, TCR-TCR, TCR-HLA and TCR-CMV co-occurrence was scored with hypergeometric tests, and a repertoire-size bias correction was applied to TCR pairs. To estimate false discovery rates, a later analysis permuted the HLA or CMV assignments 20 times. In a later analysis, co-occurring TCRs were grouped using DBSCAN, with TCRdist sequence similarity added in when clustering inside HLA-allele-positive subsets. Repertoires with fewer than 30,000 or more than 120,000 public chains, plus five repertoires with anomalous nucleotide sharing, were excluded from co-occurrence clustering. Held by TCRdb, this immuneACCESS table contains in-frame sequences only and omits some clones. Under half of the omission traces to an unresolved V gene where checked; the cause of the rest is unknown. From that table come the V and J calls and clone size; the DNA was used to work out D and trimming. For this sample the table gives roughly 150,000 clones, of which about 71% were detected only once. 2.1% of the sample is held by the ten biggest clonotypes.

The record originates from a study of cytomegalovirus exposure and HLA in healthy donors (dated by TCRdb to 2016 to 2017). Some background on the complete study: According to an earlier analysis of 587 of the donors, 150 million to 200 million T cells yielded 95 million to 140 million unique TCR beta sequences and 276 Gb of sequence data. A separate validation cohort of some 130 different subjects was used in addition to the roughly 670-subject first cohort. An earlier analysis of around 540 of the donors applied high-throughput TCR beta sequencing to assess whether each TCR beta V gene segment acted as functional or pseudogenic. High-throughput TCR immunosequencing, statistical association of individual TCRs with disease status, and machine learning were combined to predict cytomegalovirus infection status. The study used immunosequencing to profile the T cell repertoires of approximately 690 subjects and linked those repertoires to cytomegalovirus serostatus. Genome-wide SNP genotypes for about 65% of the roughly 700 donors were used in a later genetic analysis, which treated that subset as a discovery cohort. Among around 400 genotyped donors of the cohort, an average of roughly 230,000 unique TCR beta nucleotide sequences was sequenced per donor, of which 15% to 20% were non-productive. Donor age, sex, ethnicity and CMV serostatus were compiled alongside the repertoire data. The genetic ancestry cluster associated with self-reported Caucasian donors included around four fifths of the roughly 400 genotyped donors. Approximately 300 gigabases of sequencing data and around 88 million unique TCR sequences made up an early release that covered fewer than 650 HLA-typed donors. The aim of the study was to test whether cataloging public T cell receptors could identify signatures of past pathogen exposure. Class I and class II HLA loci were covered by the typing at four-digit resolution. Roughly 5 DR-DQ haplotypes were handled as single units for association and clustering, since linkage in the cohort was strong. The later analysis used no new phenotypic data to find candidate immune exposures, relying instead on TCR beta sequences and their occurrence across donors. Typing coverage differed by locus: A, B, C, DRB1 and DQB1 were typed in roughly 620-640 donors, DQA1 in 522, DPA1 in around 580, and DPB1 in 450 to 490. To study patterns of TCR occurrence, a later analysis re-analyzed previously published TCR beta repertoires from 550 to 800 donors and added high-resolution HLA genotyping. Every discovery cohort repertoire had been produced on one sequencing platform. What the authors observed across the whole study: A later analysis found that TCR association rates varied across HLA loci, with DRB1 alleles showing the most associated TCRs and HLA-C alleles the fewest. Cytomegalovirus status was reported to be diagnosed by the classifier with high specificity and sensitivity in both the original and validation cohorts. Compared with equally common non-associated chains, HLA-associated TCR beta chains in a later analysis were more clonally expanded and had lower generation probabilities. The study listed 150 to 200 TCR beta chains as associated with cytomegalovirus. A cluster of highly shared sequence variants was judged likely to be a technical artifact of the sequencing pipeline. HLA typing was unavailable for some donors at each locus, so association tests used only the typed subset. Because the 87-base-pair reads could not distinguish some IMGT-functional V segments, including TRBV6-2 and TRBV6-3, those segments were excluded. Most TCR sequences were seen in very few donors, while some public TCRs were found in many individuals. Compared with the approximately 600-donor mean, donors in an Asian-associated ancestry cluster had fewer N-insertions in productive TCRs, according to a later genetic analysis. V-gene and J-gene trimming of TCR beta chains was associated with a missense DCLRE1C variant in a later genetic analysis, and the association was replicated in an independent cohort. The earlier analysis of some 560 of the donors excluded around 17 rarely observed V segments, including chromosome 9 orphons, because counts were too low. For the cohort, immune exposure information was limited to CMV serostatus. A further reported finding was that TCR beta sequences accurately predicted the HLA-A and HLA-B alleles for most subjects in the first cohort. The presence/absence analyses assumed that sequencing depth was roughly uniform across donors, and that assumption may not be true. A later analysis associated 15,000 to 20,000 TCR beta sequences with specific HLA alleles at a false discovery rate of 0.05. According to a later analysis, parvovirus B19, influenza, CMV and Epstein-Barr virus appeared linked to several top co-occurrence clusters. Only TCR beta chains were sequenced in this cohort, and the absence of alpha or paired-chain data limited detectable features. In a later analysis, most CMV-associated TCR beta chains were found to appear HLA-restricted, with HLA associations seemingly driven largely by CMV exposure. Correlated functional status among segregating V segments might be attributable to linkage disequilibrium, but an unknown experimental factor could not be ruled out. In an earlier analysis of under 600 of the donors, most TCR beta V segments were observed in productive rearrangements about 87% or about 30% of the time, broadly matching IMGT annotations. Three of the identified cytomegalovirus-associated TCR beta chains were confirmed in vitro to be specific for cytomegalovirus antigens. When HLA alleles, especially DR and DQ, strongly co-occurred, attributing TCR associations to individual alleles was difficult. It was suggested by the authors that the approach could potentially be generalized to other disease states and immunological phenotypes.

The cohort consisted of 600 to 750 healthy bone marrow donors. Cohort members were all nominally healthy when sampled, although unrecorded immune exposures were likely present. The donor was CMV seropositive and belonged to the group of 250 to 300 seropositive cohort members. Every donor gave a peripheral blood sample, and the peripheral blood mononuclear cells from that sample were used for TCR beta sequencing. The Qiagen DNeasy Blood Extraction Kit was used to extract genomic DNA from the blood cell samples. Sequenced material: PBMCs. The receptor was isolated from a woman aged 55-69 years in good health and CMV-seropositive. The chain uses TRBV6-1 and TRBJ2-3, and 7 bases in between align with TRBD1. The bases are TGTGCCAGCAGTGTTTCCAGGGGGACCACAGATACGCAGTATTTT. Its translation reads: CASSVSRGTTDTQYF.